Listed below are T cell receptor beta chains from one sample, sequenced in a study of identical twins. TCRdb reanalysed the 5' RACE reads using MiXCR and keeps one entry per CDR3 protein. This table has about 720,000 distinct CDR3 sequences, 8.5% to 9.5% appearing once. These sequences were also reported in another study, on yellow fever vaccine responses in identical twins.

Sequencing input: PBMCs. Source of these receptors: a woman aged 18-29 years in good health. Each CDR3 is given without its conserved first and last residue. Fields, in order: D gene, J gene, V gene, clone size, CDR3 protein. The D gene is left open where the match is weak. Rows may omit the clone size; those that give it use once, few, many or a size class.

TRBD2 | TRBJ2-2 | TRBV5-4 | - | ASSLSGLAGAKNTGELF
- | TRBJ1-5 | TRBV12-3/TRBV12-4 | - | ASSLTGGNINQPQH
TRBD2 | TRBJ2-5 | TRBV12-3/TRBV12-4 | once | ACSSRGRGLAGKETQY
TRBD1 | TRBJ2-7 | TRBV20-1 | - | SARGIPAGDRGDEQY
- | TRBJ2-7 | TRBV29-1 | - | SVVARTDEQY
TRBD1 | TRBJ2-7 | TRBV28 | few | ASRPSSGTGQSEQY
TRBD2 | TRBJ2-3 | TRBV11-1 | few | ASSLAHTSGRGPDTQY
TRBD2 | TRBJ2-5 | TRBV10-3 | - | ANAGTSGPTGGQETQY
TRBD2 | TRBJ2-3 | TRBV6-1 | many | ASSTGLAGGISTDTQY
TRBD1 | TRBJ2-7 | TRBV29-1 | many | SVEGGTDEQY
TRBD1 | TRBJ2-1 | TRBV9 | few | ASSVRQGYNEQF
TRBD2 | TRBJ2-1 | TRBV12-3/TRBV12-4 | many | ASSRTSGGMSYNEQF
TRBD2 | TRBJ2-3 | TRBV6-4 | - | ASSDAPGLAGTDTQY
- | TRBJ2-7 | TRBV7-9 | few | ASSPPARAYEQY
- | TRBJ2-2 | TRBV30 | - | AWSLSQGTTGELF
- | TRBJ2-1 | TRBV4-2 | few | ASSQERDDSYNEQF
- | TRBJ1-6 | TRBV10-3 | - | AIPSRREENSPLH
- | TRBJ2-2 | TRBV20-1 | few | SATWTATNTGELF
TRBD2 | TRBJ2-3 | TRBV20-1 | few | SASLLAGIPDTQY
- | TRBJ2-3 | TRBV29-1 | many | SVEDRGPDTQY
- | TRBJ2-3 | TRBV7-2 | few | ASRRTITDTQY
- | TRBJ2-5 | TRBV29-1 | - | SAGSVQETQY
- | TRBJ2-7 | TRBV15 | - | ATSRVGGRSYEQY
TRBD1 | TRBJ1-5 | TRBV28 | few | ASSFRQGLDQPQH
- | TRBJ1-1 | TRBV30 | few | AWSPPRQLFTEAF
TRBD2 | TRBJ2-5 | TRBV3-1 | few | ASSTPRGGSKTQY
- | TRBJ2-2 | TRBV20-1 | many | SARDMEGADTGELF
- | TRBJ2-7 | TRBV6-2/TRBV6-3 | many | ASSPPRYEQY
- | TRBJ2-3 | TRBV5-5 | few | ASSAGTPNPTDTQY
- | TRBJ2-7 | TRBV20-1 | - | SARPPGPGNYEQY
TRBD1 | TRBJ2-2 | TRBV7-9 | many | ASFRWDRGRTGELF
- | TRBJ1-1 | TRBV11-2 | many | ASSLERGRYEAF
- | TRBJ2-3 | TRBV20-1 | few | SAIGWGVYTDTQY
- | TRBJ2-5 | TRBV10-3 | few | AISEFSPKETQY
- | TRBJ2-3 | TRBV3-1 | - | ASSQDLKNTQY
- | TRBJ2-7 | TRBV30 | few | AWRPKGYEQY
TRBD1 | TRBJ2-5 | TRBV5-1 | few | ASSPTGIGETQY
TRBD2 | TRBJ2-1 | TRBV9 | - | ASNRLAVGEQF
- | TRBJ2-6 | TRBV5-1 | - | ASSLQEGFSGANVLT
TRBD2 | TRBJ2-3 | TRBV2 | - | ATLAGGSTDTQY
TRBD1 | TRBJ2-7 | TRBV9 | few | ASSSTGATYEQY
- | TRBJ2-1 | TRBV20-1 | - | SARAGTFHYNEQF
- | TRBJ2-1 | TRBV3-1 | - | ASSQDGSTPAEQF
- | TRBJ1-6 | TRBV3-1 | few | ASSQWGSGVVSPLH
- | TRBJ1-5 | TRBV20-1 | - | SSGSFGNQPQH
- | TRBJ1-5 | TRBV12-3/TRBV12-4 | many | ASRREGSQPQH
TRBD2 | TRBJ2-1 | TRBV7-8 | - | ASNPVAGEGEQF
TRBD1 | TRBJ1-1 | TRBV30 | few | AWVDRVGTEAF
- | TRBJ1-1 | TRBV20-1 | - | SAPDLWGNLTEAF
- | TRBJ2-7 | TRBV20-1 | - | SARDKVTYEQY